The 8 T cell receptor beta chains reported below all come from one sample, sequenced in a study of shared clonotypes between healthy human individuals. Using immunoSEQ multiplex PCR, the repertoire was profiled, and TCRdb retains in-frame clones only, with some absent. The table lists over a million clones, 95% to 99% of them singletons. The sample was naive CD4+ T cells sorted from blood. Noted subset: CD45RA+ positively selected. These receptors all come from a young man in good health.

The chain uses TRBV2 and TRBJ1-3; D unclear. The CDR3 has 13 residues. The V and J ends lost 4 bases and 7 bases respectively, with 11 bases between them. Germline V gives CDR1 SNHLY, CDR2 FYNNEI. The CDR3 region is CASSVEAGNTIYF. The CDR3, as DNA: TGTGCCAGCAGTGTTGAGGCGGGGAACACCATATATTTT. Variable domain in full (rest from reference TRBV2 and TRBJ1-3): EPEVTQTPSHQVTQMGQEVILRCVPISNHLYFYWYRQILGQKVEFLVSFYNNEISEKSEIFDDQFSVERPDGSNFTLKIRSTKLEDSAMYFCASSVEAGNTIYFGEGSWLTVV.

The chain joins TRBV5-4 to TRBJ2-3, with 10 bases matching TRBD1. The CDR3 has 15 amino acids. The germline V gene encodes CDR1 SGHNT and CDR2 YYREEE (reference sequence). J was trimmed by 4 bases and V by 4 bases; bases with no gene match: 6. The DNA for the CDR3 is TGTGCCAGCAGCACAAGACAGGGGGCCGCAGATACGCAGTATTTT. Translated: CASSTRQGAADTQYF.

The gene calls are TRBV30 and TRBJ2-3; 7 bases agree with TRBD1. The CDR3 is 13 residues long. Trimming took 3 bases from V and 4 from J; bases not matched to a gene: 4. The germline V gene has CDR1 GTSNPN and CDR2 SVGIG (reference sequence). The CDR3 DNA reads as TGTGCCTGGAGCCGGCAGGGGGCAGATACGCAGTATTTT. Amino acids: CAWSRQGADTQYF.

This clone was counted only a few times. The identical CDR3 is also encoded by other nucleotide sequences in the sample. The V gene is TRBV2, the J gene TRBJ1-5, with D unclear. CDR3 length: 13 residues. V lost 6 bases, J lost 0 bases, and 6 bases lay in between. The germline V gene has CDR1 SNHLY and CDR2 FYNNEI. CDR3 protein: CASRRDSNQPQHF. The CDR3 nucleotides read TGTGCCAGCAGGAGGGATAGCAATCAGCCCCAGCATTTT.

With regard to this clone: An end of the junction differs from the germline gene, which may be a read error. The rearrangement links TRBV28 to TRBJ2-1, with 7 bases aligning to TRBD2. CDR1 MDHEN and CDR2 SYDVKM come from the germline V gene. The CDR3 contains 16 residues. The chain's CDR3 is CASSPSGGPSDNEQFF. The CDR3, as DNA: TGTGCCAGCAGTCCCTCGGGAGGCCCCTCCGACAATGAGCAGTTCTTC. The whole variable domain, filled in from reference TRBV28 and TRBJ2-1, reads DVKVTQSSRYLVKRTGEKVFLECVQDMDHENMFWYRQDPGLGLRLIYFSYDVKMKEKGDIPEGYSVSREKKERFSLILESASTNQTSMYLCASSPSGGPSDNEQFFGPGTRLTVL.

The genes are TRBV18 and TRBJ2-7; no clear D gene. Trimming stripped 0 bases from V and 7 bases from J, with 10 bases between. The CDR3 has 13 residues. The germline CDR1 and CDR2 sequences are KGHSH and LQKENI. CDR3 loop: CASSPPRSAEQYF. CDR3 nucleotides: TGTGCCAGCTCACCACCGAGGTCGGCAGAGCAGTACTTC.

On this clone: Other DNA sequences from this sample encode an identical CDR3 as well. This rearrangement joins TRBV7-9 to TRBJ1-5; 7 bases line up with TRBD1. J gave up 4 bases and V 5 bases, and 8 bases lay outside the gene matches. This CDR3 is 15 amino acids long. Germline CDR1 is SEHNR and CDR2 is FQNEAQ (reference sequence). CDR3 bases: TGTGCCAGCAGCCTGGGGACAGCTTTAAATCAGCCCCAGCATTTT. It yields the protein CASSLGTALNQPQHF. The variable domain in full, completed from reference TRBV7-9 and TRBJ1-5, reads DTGVSQNPRHKITKRGQNVTFRCDPISEHNRLYWYRQTLGQGPEFLTYFQNEAQLEKSRLLSDRFSAERPKGSFSTLEIQRTEQGDSAMYLCASSLGTALNQPQHFGDGTRLSIL.

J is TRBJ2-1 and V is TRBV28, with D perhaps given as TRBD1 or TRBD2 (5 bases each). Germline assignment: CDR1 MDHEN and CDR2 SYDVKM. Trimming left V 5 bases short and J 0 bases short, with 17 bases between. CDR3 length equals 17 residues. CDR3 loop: CASSRMRGPSSYNEQFF. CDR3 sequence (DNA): TGTGCCAGCAGTCGTATGAGGGGCCCGAGCTCCTACAATGAGCAGTTCTTC.